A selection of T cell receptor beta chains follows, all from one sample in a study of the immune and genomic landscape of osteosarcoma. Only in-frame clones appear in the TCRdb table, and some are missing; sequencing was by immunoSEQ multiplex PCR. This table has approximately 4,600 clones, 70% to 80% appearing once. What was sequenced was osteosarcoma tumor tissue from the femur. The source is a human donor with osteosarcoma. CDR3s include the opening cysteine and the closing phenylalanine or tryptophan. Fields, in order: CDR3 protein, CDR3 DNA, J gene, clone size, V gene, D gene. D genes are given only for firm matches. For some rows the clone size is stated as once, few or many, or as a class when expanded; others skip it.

cdr3_aa: CASSQEWTYGSEQYF
cdr3_nt: TGCGCCAGCAGCCAAGAGTGGACCTACGGGAGCGAGCAGTACTTC
j_call: TRBJ2-7
clone_size: .
v_call: TRBV4-3
d_call: .

cdr3_aa: CSVGGVALGTGELFF
cdr3_nt: TGCAGCGTTGGGGGGGTGGCCCTGGGCACCGGGGAGCTGTTTTTT
j_call: TRBJ2-2
clone_size: medium-sized
v_call: TRBV29-1
d_call: .

cdr3_aa: CASSFTWQGAAEQYF
cdr3_nt: TGTGCCAGCAGTTTTACCTGGCAGGGGGCTGCCGAGCAGTACTTC
j_call: TRBJ2-7
clone_size: .
v_call: TRBV28
d_call: TRBD1

cdr3_aa: CASSRAPYYGYTF
cdr3_nt: TGTGCCAGCTCCCGAGCCCCCTACTATGGCTACACCTTC
j_call: TRBJ1-2
clone_size: medium-sized
v_call: TRBV18
d_call: .

cdr3_aa: CAWNPGANVLTF
cdr3_nt: TGTGCCTGGAATCCTGGGGCCAACGTCCTGACTTTC
j_call: TRBJ2-6
clone_size: .
v_call: TRBV30
d_call: .

cdr3_aa: CASSLGRSNNQPQHF
cdr3_nt: TGTGCCAGCAGCTTAGGGAGATCAAACAATCAGCCCCAGCATTTT
j_call: TRBJ1-5
clone_size: .
v_call: TRBV11-2
d_call: .

cdr3_aa: CASSQVSGGRAYEQYF
cdr3_nt: TGCGCCAGCAGCCAAGTATCCGGCGGGAGGGCCTACGAGCAGTACTTC
j_call: TRBJ2-7
clone_size: .
v_call: TRBV4-3
d_call: TRBD2

cdr3_aa: CASSLSGTGNTEAFF
cdr3_nt: TGCGCCAGCAGCTTGTCCGGGACAGGGAACACTGAAGCTTTCTTT
j_call: TRBJ1-1
clone_size: .
v_call: TRBV5-1
d_call: TRBD1

cdr3_aa: CASSQDFPPPGKTSGRLYNEQFF
cdr3_nt: TGTGCCAGCAGCCAAGATTTCCCCCCCCCGGGAAAGACTAGCGGGAGACTTTACAATGAGCAGTTCTTC
j_call: TRBJ2-1
clone_size: .
v_call: TRBV4-2
d_call: TRBD2

cdr3_aa: CAISESAGANTEAFF
cdr3_nt: TGTGCCATCAGTGAGTCCGCCGGGGCGAACACTGAAGCTTTCTTT
j_call: TRBJ1-1
clone_size: .
v_call: TRBV10-3
d_call: .

cdr3_aa: CASSEAIYEQYF
cdr3_nt: TGTGCCAGCAGTGAAGCAATCTACGAGCAGTACTTC
j_call: TRBJ2-7
clone_size: few
v_call: TRBV2
d_call: .

cdr3_aa: CASSPQGNEQFF
cdr3_nt: TGTGCCAGCAGCCCCCAAGGCAATGAGCAGTTCTTC
j_call: TRBJ2-1
clone_size: .
v_call: TRBV7-9
d_call: .

cdr3_aa: CASSPRDQGVTQYF
cdr3_nt: TGTGCCAGCAGTCCCCGGGACCAGGGAGTGACCCAGTACTTC
j_call: TRBJ2-5
clone_size: few
v_call: TRBV28
d_call: .

cdr3_aa: CAWSVHLQISDTEAFF
cdr3_nt: TGTGCCTGGAGTGTACATCTGCAGATCTCGGACACTGAAGCTTTCTTT
j_call: TRBJ1-1
clone_size: .
v_call: TRBV30
d_call: .

cdr3_aa: CASSPGTIRSSRYTF
cdr3_nt: TGTGCCAGCAGCCCGGGGACAATCCGCTCGAGTCGCTACACCTTC
j_call: TRBJ1-2
clone_size: .
v_call: TRBV9
d_call: .

cdr3_aa: CASSLRSIAGGPADTQYF
cdr3_nt: TGTGCCAGCAGCTTGCGTTCCATAGCGGGAGGGCCGGCAGATACGCAGTATTTT
j_call: TRBJ2-3
clone_size: .
v_call: TRBV11-2
d_call: TRBD2

cdr3_aa: CASSYYTEAFF
cdr3_nt: TGTGCCAGCAGTTATTACACTGAAGCTTTCTTT
j_call: TRBJ1-1
clone_size: .
v_call: TRBV5-4
d_call: .

cdr3_aa: CASSLAPLATEQFF
cdr3_nt: TGTGCCAGCAGCTTAGCCCCACTAGCGACTGAGCAGTTCTTC
j_call: TRBJ2-1
clone_size: .
v_call: TRBV7-8
d_call: TRBD2

cdr3_aa: CASSQKDRGPYGYTF
cdr3_nt: TGTGCCAGCAGCCAGAAAGACAGGGGACCCTATGGCTACACCTTC
j_call: TRBJ1-2
clone_size: few
v_call: TRBV5-4
d_call: TRBD1

cdr3_aa: CASSLVPNTGELFF
cdr3_nt: TGCGCCAGCAGCTTGGTGCCAAACACCGGGGAGCTGTTTTTT
j_call: TRBJ2-2
clone_size: .
v_call: TRBV5-1
d_call: .

cdr3_aa: CASSPGLAGNEQFF
cdr3_nt: TGCGCCAGCAGCCCGGGACTAGCGGGAAATGAGCAGTTCTTC
j_call: TRBJ2-1
clone_size: .
v_call: TRBV5-1
d_call: TRBD2

cdr3_aa: CASTPRRGLLGTEAFF
cdr3_nt: TGTGCCAGCACCCCCCGCAGGGGACTGTTGGGGACTGAAGCTTTCTTT
j_call: TRBJ1-1
clone_size: .
v_call: TRBV27
d_call: .

cdr3_aa: CASSWLAGEDTQYF
cdr3_nt: TGTGCCAGTAGTTGGCTAGCGGGAGAGGATACGCAGTATTTT
j_call: TRBJ2-3
clone_size: few
v_call: TRBV19
d_call: TRBD2

cdr3_aa: CATSKWTGNTEAFF
cdr3_nt: TGTGCCACCAGTAAGTGGACAGGGAACACTGAAGCTTTCTTT
j_call: TRBJ1-1
clone_size: .
v_call: TRBV19
d_call: TRBD1

cdr3_aa: CASSLLGQGAYEQYF
cdr3_nt: TGTGCCAGCAGTTTATTGGGACAGGGGGCCTACGAGCAGTACTTC
j_call: TRBJ2-7
clone_size: .
v_call: TRBV27
d_call: TRBD1

cdr3_aa: CASSLPPGSNPATNTDTQYF
cdr3_nt: TGTGCCAGCAGTTTACCTCCCGGGTCTAACCCCGCCACTAACACAGATACGCAGTATTTT
j_call: TRBJ2-3
clone_size: .
v_call: TRBV27
d_call: .

cdr3_aa: CASSLRLDSYEQYF
cdr3_nt: TGTGCCAGCAGCTTACGACTAGATTCCTACGAGCAGTACTTC
j_call: TRBJ2-7
clone_size: .
v_call: TRBV7-2
d_call: .

cdr3_aa: CASSRTTQGETLGSGNTIYF
cdr3_nt: TGTGCCAGTAGTCGCACCACACAGGGTGAAACGCTCGGATCTGGAAACACCATATATTTT
j_call: TRBJ1-3
clone_size: .
v_call: TRBV19
d_call: .

cdr3_aa: CASSWGLAGLKNIQYF
cdr3_nt: TGTGCCAGCAGTTGGGGACTAGCGGGACTTAAAAACATTCAGTACTTC
j_call: TRBJ2-4
clone_size: once
v_call: TRBV28
d_call: TRBD2

cdr3_aa: CASRGRDNYGYTF
cdr3_nt: TGTGCCAGCAGGGGGAGAGACAACTATGGCTACACCTTC
j_call: TRBJ1-2
clone_size: .
v_call: TRBV2
d_call: .

cdr3_aa: CASSPPPPAAFYEQYF
cdr3_nt: TGTGCCAGCTCACCCCCCCCACCCGCCGCCTTCTACGAGCAGTACTTC
j_call: TRBJ2-7
clone_size: .
v_call: TRBV18
d_call: .

cdr3_aa: CAWSVTASPLHF
cdr3_nt: TGTGCCTGGAGTGTGACAGCTTCACCCCTCCACTTT
j_call: TRBJ1-6
clone_size: .
v_call: TRBV30
d_call: .

cdr3_aa: CASSLELAYYEQYF
cdr3_nt: TGTGCCAGCAGCTTAGAGCTAGCCTACTACGAGCAGTACTTC
j_call: TRBJ2-7
clone_size: .
v_call: TRBV11-3
d_call: .

cdr3_aa: CATKPQSSNEQFF
cdr3_nt: TGTGCCACCAAGCCACAGTCCAGCAATGAGCAGTTCTTC
j_call: TRBJ2-1
clone_size: .
v_call: TRBV10-3
d_call: .

cdr3_aa: CASSPQGTGANTGELFF
cdr3_nt: TGCGCCAGCAGCCCCCAGGGGACTGGAGCGAACACCGGGGAGCTGTTTTTT
j_call: TRBJ2-2
clone_size: .
v_call: TRBV4-1
d_call: .

cdr3_aa: CASSESGDYNEQFF
cdr3_nt: TGTGCCAGCAGTGAATCGGGCGACTACAATGAGCAGTTCTTC
j_call: TRBJ2-1
clone_size: .
v_call: TRBV28
d_call: .

cdr3_aa: CASSGATGFGGYTF
cdr3_nt: TGTGCCAGCAGCGGGGCTACAGGGTTCGGTGGCTACACCTTC
j_call: TRBJ1-2
clone_size: .
v_call: TRBV9
d_call: .

cdr3_aa: CASSLGGLAGGPGLGETQYF
cdr3_nt: TGTGCCAGCAGCTTAGGTGGACTAGCGGGAGGGCCGGGGTTAGGAGAGACCCAGTACTTC
j_call: TRBJ2-5
clone_size: .
v_call: TRBV7-6
d_call: TRBD2

cdr3_aa: CASSERSTTYNEQFF
cdr3_nt: TGTGCCAGCAGTGAAAGAAGCACAACTTACAATGAGCAGTTCTTC
j_call: TRBJ2-1
clone_size: .
v_call: TRBV4-2
d_call: .

cdr3_aa: CASSSSGSVTDTQYF
cdr3_nt: TGTGCCAGCAGCAGTAGCGGGAGTGTGACAGATACGCAGTATTTT
j_call: TRBJ2-3
clone_size: .
v_call: TRBV5-5
d_call: TRBD2

cdr3_aa: CASKKGAQAFF
cdr3_nt: TGTGCCAGCAAGAAGGGGGCCCAAGCTTTCTTT
j_call: TRBJ1-1
clone_size: .
v_call: TRBV6-5
d_call: TRBD1

cdr3_aa: CASNQGRFYTGELFF
cdr3_nt: TGTGCCAGCAACCAAGGAAGGTTCTACACCGGGGAGCTGTTTTTT
j_call: TRBJ2-2
clone_size: .
v_call: TRBV28
d_call: .

cdr3_aa: CASSPPTGTYEQYF
cdr3_nt: TGTGCCAGCTCACCACCCACAGGCACCTACGAGCAGTACTTC
j_call: TRBJ2-7
clone_size: .
v_call: TRBV18
d_call: .

cdr3_aa: CASRTLFSNQPQHF
cdr3_nt: TGTGCCAGCAGGACCTTATTTAGCAATCAGCCCCAGCATTTT
j_call: TRBJ1-5
clone_size: .
v_call: TRBV2
d_call: .

cdr3_aa: CASRPDGGQTNQPQHF
cdr3_nt: TGTGCCAGCAGACCGGACGGGGGCCAGACCAATCAGCCCCAGCATTTT
j_call: TRBJ1-5
clone_size: .
v_call: TRBV27
d_call: .

cdr3_aa: CASSLSQGARTEAFF
cdr3_nt: TGTGCCAGCAGTTTATCCCAGGGGGCGCGGACTGAAGCTTTCTTT
j_call: TRBJ1-1
clone_size: .
v_call: TRBV28
d_call: TRBD1

cdr3_aa: CASSGDRVGNQPQHF
cdr3_nt: TGTGCCAGCAGCGGGGACAGGGTTGGCAATCAGCCCCAGCATTTT
j_call: TRBJ1-5
clone_size: .
v_call: TRBV2
d_call: TRBD1

cdr3_aa: CASSITGADFFDSNQPQHF
cdr3_nt: TGTGCCAGTAGTATAACAGGCGCCGACTTCTTTGATAGCAATCAGCCCCAGCATTTT
j_call: TRBJ1-5
clone_size: .
v_call: TRBV19
d_call: .

cdr3_aa: CASTGQEAGVHEQYF
cdr3_nt: TGTGCCAGCACCGGACAGGAGGCGGGCGTGCACGAGCAGTACTTC
j_call: TRBJ2-7
clone_size: .
v_call: TRBV27
d_call: TRBD1

cdr3_aa: CASSNGRDTEAFF
cdr3_nt: TGTGCCAGCAGCAACGGACGGGACACTGAAGCTTTCTTT
j_call: TRBJ1-1
clone_size: .
v_call: TRBV5-4
d_call: .

cdr3_aa: CSVGWDGTDTQYF
cdr3_nt: TGCAGCGTTGGGTGGGACGGCACAGATACGCAGTATTTT
j_call: TRBJ2-3
clone_size: .
v_call: TRBV29-1
d_call: .

cdr3_aa: CASSPYYGSSYEQYF
cdr3_nt: TGTGCCAGCAGCCCCTATTACGGGAGCTCCTACGAGCAGTACTTC
j_call: TRBJ2-7
clone_size: .
v_call: TRBV11-2
d_call: .

cdr3_aa: CSVEPDRGDGYTF
cdr3_nt: TGCAGCGTTGAGCCGGACAGGGGCGATGGCTACACCTTC
j_call: TRBJ1-2
clone_size: .
v_call: TRBV29-1
d_call: TRBD1

cdr3_aa: CASSDTLLAGRTDTQYF
cdr3_nt: TGTGCCAGCAGCGACACGCTACTAGCGGGCCGCACAGATACGCAGTATTTT
j_call: TRBJ2-3
clone_size: .
v_call: TRBV7-2
d_call: TRBD2